This T cell receptor (beta chain) was obtained from a study of T-cell memory formation after mild COVID-19. About the research overall: Clustering of TCRs was largely donor specific. Points from the study as a whole: Whether day 37 second-wave clones are SARS-CoV-2-specific was not confirmed. Clones shrinking between day 15 and 85 showed a balanced CD4/CD8 split, and those that grew later tilted toward CD4+.

V lost 2 bases, J lost 4 bases, and 1 base lay in between. CDR1 is WSHSY, CDR2 SAAADI, per germline. The CDR3 sequence is 11 residues long. From 5'RACE with constant-segment primers came TCR alpha and TCR beta cDNA libraries that carried sample barcodes and UMIs. TCRdb re-analysed the 5' RACE reads in MiXCR, keeping a single row per CDR3 protein. The sample consists of 300,000 or so distinct CDR3 sequences, 15% to 20% of them appearing once. This clonotype was observed many times. Its target is unknown. Sequenced: PBMCs or a T cell subset sorted from them (not recorded which). The origin of this receptor is a young man who had mild COVID-19 (a few samples of this study predate the infection). Cell type and time point are not known. The gene calls are TRBV10-2 and TRBJ2-3; D is unclear. The DNA for the CDR3 is TGCGCCAGCAGTGAGGCAGATACGCAGTATTTT. It encodes CASSEADTQYF.